This T cell receptor (beta chain) comes out of a study of CD8 T cells in Susac syndrome. Findings of the study overall: Individuals included in the TCR sequencing and HLA analysis were acknowledged by the study to be relatively few in number.

This clonotype was observed once. What it binds is unknown. After extraction with the RNeasy kit, about 0.45 to 1 ug of the RNA was reverse transcribed using random hexamers. It was immunoSEQ multiplex PCR that amplified TCR beta CDR3 across 54 Vbeta and 13 Jbeta. MiXCR, applied by TCRdb to the immunoSEQ multiplex PCR reads, yields one record per CDR3 protein. This sample has roughly 150,000 distinct CDR3 sequences, with 85% to 95% found just once. The CDR3 is 15 amino acids. The V gene lost 2 bases and the J gene lost 6 bases, with 14 bases spanning the gap. Germline values: CDR1 SGHAT, CDR2 FQNNGV. TCR beta sequencing covered blood CD8+ and CD4+ T cells.

The specimen was CD4+ T cells from PBMCs. The V and J genes are TRBV11-2 and TRBJ2-1; D remains ambiguous. The TCR comes from a human donor with Susac syndrome. The CDR3 loop reads CASSLSPAKANEQFF. The CDR3 DNA follows: TGTGCCAGCAGCTTATCCCCGGCGAAAGCCAATGAGCAGTTCTTC.